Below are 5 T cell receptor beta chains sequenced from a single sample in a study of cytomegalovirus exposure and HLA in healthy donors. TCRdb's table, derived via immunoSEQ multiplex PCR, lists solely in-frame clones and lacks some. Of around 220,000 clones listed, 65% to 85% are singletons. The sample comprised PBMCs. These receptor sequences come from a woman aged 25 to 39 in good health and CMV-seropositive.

The CDR3 protein is CASSVYRVGTGELFF. The DNA for the CDR3 is TGTGCCAGCAGCGTTTACAGGGTTGGAACCGGGGAGCTGTTTTTT. This chain joins TRBV9 and TRBJ2-2; possibly TRBD1 for D (6 bases). The V end was cut by 2 bases, the J end by 5 bases, with 13 bases between. This CDR3 comprises 15 residues. The V gene's germline CDR1 is SGDLS and CDR2 YYNGEE. The whole variable domain, remainder taken from reference TRBV9 and TRBJ2-2, is DSGVTQTPKHLITATGQRVTLRCSPRSGDLSVYWYQQSLDQGLQFLIQYYNGEERAKGNILERFSAQQFPDLHSELNLSSLELGDSALYFCASSVYRVGTGELFFGEGSRLTVL.

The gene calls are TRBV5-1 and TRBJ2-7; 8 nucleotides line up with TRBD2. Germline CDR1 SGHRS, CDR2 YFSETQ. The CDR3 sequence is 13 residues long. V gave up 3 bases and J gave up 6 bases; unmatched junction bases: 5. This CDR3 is CASSYSGTGEQYF. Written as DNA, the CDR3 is TGCGCCAGCAGCTATAGCGGGACGGGCGAGCAGTACTTC.

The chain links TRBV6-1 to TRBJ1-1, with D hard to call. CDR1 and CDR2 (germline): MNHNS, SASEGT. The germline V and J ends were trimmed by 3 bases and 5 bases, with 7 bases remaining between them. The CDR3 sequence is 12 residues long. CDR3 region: CASSDFWTEAFF. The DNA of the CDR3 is TGTGCCAGCAGTGACTTTTGGACTGAAGCTTTCTTT.

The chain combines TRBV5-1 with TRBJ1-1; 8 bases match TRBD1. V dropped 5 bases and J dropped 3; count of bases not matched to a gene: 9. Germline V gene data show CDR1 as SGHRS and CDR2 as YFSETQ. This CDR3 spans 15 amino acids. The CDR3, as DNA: TGCGCCAGCAGGACAATCCAGGGGGCGGACACTGAAGCTTTCTTT. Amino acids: CASRTIQGADTEAFF.

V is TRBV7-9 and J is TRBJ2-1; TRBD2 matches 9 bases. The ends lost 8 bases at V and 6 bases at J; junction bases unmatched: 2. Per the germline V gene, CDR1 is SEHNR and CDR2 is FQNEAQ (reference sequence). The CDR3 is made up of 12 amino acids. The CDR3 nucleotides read TGTGCCAGCGGGACTAGCCTCAATGAGCAGTTCTTC. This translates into CASGTSLNEQFF.